This is a list of T cell receptor beta chains from one sample in a study of beta chain features in type 1 diabetes. Profiled with immunoSEQ multiplex PCR; TCRdb holds only in-frame clones, not every one. The top ten hold 0.9% to 1.1% of the sample, which has 300,000 to 350,000 clones, around 9.3% seen once. Sequences were obtained from central memory CD4+ T cells from blood. The receptors derive from a man aged 25-45 years with type 1 diabetes. The CDR3 runs from the conserved cysteine through the conserved F or W. D genes are given only for firm matches. Not every row has a clone size; where given, it reads once, few, many or a size class.

v_call	j_call	clone_size	d_call	cdr3_nt	cdr3_aa
TRBV7-2	TRBJ1-2	few	TRBD1	TGTGCCAGCAGCTTAGGGACAGGCAAAAACTATGGCTACACCTTC	CASSLGTGKNYGYTF
TRBV7-2	TRBJ1-5	few	NA	TGTGCCAGCAGCTTTATAACAGGGCCAGGTCAGCCCCAGCATTTT	CASSFITGPGQPQHF
TRBV7-2	TRBJ1-1	NA	NA	TGTGCCAGCAGCTTAGTAGACACTGAAGCTTTCTTT	CASSLVDTEAFF
TRBV9	TRBJ1-3	few	NA	TGTGCCAGCAGCCCCCAGGTGCCCGGGGCTGGAAACACCATATATTTT	CASSPQVPGAGNTIYF
TRBV19	TRBJ2-5	NA	NA	TGTGCCAGTAAAACAGGGCCGGGGGAGACCCAGTACTTC	CASKTGPGETQYF
TRBV7-2	TRBJ2-3	few	NA	TGTGCCAGCAGCACCTTCACAGATACGCAGTATTTT	CASSTFTDTQYF
TRBV7-2	TRBJ2-7	few	NA	TGTGCCAGCAGCTTTGAACAGGGATACGAGCAGTACTTC	CASSFEQGYEQYF
TRBV21-1	TRBJ1-2	many	NA	TGTGCCCGCAATAGCGATAACTATGGCTACACCTTC	CARNSDNYGYTF
TRBV28	TRBJ1-1	NA	NA	TGTGCCAGCAAGAAAAGGACGAGGGAGACTGAAGCTTTCTTT	CASKKRTRETEAFF
TRBV4-1	TRBJ1-2	few	NA	TGCGCCAGCAGCCAAGCTTCGGGAAGGAGTAACTATGGCTACACCTTC	CASSQASGRSNYGYTF
TRBV10-3	TRBJ2-7	few	TRBD1	TGTGCCTCCAACCGGGACAGGTTTGTCGAGCAGTACTTC	CASNRDRFVEQYF
TRBV5-1	TRBJ1-2	few	NA	TGCGCCAGCAGCTTGGTGGGAGGGGATGGCTACACCTTC	CASSLVGGDGYTF
TRBV27	TRBJ2-6	NA	NA	TGTGCCAGCAGTTCCGACAGTGCCCCCGCCGGGGCCAACGTCCTGACTTTC	CASSSDSAPAGANVLTF
TRBV4-3	TRBJ2-3	few	NA	TGCGCCAGCAGCCGAGGTGGTCTTGATAACACAGATACGCAGTATTTT	CASSRGGLDNTDTQYF
TRBV30	TRBJ2-1	NA	TRBD2	TGTGCCTGGAGTCGAGAGACTAGCGGCAATGAGCAGTTCTTC	CAWSRETSGNEQFF
TRBV28	TRBJ1-6	NA	NA	TGTGCCAGCGGGGATTACAGGGCTAGTACCTTCAATTCACCCCTCCACTTT	CASGDYRASTFNSPLHF
TRBV18	TRBJ2-7	few	TRBD2	TGTGCCAGCTCATCTGGGACTAGCGGGGTCTACGAGCAGTACTTC	CASSSGTSGVYEQYF
TRBV5-1	TRBJ1-1	NA	NA	TGCGCCAGCAGCTTTCACCCAGGGACCTCCTTGAGCACTGAAGCTTTCTTT	CASSFHPGTSLSTEAFF
TRBV2	TRBJ2-4	few	NA	TGTGCCAGCAGTGGGGTAAGGGTAGCCCAAAACATTCAGTACTTC	CASSGVRVAQNIQYF
TRBV19	TRBJ2-5	few	NA	TGTGCCACCCAAACGTCCCAGTACTTC	CATQTSQYF
TRBV6-5	TRBJ2-2	NA	NA	TGTGCCAGCAGTCCCCTACCTCGAGGGGAGCTGTTTTTT	CASSPLPRGELFF
TRBV18	TRBJ1-2	few	NA	TGTGCCAGCTCACCACCTGGCCTCGGGGGCGGCTATGGCTACACCTTC	CASSPPGLGGGYGYTF
TRBV10-3	TRBJ1-4	few	TRBD1	TGTGCCATCAGTGAGACCTGGGACAGCGGAAATGAAAAACTGTTTTTT	CAISETWDSGNEKLFF
TRBV7-8	TRBJ2-7	few	TRBD1	TGTGCCAGCAGCTTCGCGACAGGGGAGCCGCGGGAGCAGTACTTC	CASSFATGEPREQYF